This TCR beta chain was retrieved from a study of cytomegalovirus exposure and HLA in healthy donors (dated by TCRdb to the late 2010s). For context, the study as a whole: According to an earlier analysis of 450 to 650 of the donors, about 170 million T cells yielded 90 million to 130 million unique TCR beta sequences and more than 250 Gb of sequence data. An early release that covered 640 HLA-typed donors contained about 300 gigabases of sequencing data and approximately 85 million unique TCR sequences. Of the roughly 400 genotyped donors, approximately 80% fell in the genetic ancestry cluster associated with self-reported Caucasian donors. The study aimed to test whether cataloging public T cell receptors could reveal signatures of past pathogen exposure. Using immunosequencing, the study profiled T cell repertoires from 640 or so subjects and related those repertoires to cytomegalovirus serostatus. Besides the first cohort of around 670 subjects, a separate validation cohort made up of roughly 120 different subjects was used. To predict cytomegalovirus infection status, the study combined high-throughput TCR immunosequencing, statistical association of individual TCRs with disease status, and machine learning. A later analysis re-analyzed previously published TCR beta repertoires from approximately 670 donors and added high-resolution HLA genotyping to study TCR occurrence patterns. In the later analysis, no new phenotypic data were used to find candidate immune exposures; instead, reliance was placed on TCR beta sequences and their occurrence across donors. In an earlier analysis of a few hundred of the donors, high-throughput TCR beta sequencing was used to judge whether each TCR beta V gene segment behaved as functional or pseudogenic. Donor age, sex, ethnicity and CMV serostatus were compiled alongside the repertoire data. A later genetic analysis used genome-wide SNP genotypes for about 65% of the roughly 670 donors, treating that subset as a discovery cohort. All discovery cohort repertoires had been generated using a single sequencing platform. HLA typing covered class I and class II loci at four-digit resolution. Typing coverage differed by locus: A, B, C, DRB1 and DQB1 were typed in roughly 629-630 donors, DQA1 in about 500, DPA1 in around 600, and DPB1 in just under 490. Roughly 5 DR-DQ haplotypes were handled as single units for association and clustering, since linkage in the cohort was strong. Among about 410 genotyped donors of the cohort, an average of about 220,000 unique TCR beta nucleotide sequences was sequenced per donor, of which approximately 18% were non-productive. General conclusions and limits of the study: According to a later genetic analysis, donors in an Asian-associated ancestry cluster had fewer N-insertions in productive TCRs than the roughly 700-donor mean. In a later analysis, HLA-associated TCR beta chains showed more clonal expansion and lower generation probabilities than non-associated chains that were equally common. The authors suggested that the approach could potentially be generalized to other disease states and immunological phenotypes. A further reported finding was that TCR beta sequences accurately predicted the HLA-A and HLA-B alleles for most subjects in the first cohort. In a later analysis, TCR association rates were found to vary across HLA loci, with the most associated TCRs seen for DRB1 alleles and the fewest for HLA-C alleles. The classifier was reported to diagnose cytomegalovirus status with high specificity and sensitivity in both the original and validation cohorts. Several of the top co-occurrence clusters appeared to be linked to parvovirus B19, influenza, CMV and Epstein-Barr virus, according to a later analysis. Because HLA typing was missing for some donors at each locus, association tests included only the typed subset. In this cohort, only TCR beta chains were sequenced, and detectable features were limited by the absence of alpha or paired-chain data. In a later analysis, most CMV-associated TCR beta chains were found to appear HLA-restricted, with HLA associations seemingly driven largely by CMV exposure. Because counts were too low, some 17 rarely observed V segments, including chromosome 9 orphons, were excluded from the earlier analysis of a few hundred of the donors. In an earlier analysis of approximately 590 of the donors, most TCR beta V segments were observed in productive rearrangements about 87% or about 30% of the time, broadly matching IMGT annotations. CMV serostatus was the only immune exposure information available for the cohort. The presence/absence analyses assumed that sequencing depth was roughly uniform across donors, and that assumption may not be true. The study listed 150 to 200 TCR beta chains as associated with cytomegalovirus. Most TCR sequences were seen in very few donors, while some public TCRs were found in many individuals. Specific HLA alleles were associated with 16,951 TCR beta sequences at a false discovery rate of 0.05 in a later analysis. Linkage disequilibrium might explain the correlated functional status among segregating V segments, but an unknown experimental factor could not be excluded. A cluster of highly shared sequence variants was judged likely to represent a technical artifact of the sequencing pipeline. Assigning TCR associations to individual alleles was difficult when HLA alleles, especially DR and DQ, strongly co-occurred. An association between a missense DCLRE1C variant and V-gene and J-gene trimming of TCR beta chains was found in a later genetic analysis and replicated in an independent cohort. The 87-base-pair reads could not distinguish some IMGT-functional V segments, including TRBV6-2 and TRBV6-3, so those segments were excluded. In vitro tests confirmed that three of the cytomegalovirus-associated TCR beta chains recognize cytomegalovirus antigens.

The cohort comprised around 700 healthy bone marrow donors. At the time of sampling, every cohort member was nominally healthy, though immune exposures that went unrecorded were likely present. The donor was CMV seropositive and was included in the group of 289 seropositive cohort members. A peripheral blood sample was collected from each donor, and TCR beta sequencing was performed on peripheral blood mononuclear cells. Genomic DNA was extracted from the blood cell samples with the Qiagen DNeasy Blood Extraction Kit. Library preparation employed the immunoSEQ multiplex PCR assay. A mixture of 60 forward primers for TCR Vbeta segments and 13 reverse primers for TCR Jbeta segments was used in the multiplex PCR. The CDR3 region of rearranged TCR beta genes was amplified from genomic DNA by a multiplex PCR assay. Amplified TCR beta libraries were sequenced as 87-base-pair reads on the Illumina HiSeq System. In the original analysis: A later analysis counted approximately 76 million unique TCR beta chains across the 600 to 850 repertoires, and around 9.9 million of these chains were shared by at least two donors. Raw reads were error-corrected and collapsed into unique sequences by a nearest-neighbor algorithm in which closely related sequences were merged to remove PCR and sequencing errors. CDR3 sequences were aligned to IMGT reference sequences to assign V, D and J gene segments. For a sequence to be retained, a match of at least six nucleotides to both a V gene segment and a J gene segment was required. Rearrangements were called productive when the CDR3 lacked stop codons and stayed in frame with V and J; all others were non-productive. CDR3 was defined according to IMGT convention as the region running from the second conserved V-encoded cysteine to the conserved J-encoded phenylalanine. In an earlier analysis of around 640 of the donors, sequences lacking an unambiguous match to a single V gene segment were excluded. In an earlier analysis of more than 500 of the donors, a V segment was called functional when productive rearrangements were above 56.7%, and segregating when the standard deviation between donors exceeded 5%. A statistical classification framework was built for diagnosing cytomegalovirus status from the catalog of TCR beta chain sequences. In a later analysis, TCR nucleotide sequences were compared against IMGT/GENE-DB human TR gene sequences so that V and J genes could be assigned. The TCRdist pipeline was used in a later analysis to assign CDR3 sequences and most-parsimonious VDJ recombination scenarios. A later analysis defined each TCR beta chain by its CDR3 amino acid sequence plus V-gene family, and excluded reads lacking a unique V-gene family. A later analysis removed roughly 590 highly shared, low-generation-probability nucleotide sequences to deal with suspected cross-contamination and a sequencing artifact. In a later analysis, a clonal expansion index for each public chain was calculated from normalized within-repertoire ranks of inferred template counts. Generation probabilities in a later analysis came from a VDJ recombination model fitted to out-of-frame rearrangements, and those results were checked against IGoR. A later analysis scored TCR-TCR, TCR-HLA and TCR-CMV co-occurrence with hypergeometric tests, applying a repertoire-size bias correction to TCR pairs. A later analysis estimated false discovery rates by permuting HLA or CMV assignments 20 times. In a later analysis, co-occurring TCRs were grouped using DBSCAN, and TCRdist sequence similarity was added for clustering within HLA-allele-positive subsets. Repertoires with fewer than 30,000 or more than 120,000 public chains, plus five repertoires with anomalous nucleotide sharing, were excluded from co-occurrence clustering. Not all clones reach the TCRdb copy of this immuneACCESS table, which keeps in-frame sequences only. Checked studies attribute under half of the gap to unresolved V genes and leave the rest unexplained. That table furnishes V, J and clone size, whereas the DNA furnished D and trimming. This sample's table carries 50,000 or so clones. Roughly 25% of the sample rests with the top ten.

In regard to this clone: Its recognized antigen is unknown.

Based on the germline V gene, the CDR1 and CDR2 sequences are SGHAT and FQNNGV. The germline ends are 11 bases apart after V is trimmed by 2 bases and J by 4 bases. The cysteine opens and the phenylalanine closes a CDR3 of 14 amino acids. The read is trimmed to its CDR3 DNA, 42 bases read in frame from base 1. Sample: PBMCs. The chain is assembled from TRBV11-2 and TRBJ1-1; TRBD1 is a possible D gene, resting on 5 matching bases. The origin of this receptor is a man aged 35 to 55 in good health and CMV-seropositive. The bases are TGTGCCAGCAGCTTAACCTTAAGGGGCACTGAAGCTTTCTTT. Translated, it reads CASSLTLRGTEAFF.